This TCR beta chain emerged from a study of vaccination and CD4 T cells after COVID-19. The CDR3 runs to 12 residues. Trimming took off 6 bases at V and 10 bases at J, with 13 bases between the two ends. Germline V gives CDR1 MNHEY, CDR2 SVGAGI. Study outcomes and limitations: Convalescent patients' median share of reactive clones seen only post-vaccination was about 86%.

The Oncomine TCR Beta short-read assay generated sequence data from the DNA of cultured CD4+ T cells. TCRdb reanalysed the PCR reads using MiXCR and keeps one entry per CDR3 protein. The repertoire consists of 8,500 to 13,000 distinct CDR3 sequences, with around 50% occurring once and the leading ten covering over 25%. As regards this clonotype: Its antigen is undetermined.

As to treatment: roughly 10-day PBMC culture with coronavirus spike peptide pools or control peptides (ViraFEST assay). Sequenced sample: CD4+ T cells from blood, cultured in vitro. The rearrangement links TRBV6-5 to TRBJ2-1, with unresolved D. The receptor comes from a human donor who had recovered from COVID-19. This CDR3 is CASSYQRREQFF. The CDR3 DNA reads as TGTGCCAGCAGCTACCAGAGGAGAGAGCAGTTCTTC.